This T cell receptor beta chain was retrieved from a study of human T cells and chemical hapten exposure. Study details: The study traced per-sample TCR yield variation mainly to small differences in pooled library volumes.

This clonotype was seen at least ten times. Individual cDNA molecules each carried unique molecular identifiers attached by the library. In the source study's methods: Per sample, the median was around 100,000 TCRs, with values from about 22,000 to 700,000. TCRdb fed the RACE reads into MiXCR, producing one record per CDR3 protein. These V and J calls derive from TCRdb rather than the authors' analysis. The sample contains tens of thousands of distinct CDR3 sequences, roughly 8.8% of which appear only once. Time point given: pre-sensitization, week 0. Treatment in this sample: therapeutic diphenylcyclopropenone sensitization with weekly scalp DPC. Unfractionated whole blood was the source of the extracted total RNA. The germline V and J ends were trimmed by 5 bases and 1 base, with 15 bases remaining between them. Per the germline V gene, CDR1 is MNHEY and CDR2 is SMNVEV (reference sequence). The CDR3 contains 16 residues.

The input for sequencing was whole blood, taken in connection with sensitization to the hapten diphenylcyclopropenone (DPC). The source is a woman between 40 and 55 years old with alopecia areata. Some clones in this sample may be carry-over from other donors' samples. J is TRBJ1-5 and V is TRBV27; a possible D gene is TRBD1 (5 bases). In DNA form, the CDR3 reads TGTGCCAGCAGTCCCCGGGGCAGGGTAAGCAATCAGCCCCAGCATTTT. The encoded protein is CASSPRGRVSNQPQHF.